This passage covers 15 T cell receptor beta chains from one sample sequenced in a study of beta chain features in type 1 diabetes (dated by TCRdb to 2017 to 2018). Libraries were constructed by the immunoSEQ multiplex PCR assay. The High Capacity cDNA Reverse Transcription Kit was used to reverse transcribe all of the isolated RNA, meaning that expressed TCRB transcripts were what got sequenced. Sourced from immuneACCESS, this table was stored by TCRdb with only in-frame sequences that have V and J called. A share of the clones is absent; for the studies checked, an unresolved V gene accounts for under half, and the remainder has no known explanation. Present in this sample are about 620,000 clones, roughly 16% of which were seen just once. Approximately 0.099% of the sample is in the top ten clones. Material for sequencing was naive CD4+ T cells from blood. Per the publication, the cell subset or site label means: true naive CD4+ T cells. The receptor source for this set is a man between 18 and 35 years old in good health.

There are a few counts of this clone. This chain connects TRBV28 to TRBJ2-7; 8 nucleotides line up with TRBD2. V lost 6 bases and J lost 5; bases outside the gene matches: 9. Germline V CDR1 and CDR2: MDHEN, SYDVKM. The CDR3 extends over 14 amino acids. The CDR3 DNA follows: TGTGCCAGCAGCCCGGGGGGGCCCCGAAACGAGCAGTACTTC. Its protein product is CASSPGGPRNEQYF.

This clone has only a few counts. The chain couples TRBV6-1 to TRBJ2-5; 11 bases match TRBD1. V was pared by 6 bases and J by 5 bases, with 8 bases of the junction left unmatched. The CDR3 length is 15 residues. Germline CDR1 is MNHNS and CDR2 is SASEGT. CDR3 sequence: CASRPGQGVGETQYF. The CDR3 nucleotides read TGTGCCAGCAGACCGGGACAGGGGGTCGGGGAGACCCAGTACTTC.

This clone was picked up a small number of times. The chain employs TRBV6-1 and TRBJ1-5; TRBD1 might be the D (5 bases). The germline CDR1 and CDR2 sequences are MNHNS and SASEGT. V was clipped by 11 bases and J by 1 base, with 12 bases between them. The CDR3 length is 13 residues. CDR3 nucleotides: TGTGCCGGAGGGGTTTACAGCAATCAGCCCCAGCATTTT. This codes for CAGGVYSNQPQHF.

The CDR3 sequence: CASSLALANTQYF. CDR3 nucleotide sequence: TGTGCCAGCAGTTTAGCGCTAGCCAATACGCAGTATTTT. The chain has TRBV28 and TRBJ2-3; D perhaps matches TRBD2 (5 bases). The V gene's germline CDR1 is MDHEN and CDR2 SYDVKM. CDR3 length equals 13 residues. The V end was cut by 2 bases, the J end by 7 bases, with 10 bases between.

The gene calls are TRBV11-2 and TRBJ2-5; no clear D. Germline loops: CDR1 SGHAT, CDR2 FQNNGV. This CDR3 comprises 14 residues. V lost 4 bases, J lost 13 bases, and 22 bases lay in between. In nucleotides, the CDR3 is TGTGCCAGCAGCTCACATTCGGCGCGCCTCCAATTGTACTTC. It translates to CASSSHSARLQLYF. The full variable domain, in which reference TRBV11-2 and TRBJ2-5 provide the parts outside the CDR3, is EAGVAQSPRYKIIEKRQSVAFWCNPISGHATLYWYQQILGQGPKLLIQFQNNGVVDDSQLPKDRFSAERLKGVDSTLKIQPAKLEDSAVYLCASSSHSARLQLYFGPGTRLLVL.

This sequence joins TRBV9 and TRBJ2-2; weak D call: TRBD1 (5 bases). The V and J ends lost 0 bases and 6 bases respectively, with 9 bases between them. The CDR3 runs to 14 residues. Germline CDR1 reads SGDLS; CDR2 reads YYNGEE. The CDR3 DNA sequence: TGTGCCAGCAGCGTAGTTGGGGCCGCCGGGGAGCTGTTTTTT. Translating gives CASSVVGAAGELFF.

V gene TRBV9 combines with J gene TRBJ2-2; 8 bases match TRBD2. CDR1 is SGDLS and CDR2 is YYNGEE in the germline V gene. This CDR3 has 17 residues. The junction had 12 bases not matched to a gene; V was cut back by 4 bases and J by 4 bases. In DNA form, the CDR3 reads TGTGCCAGCAGCCCCCCCCGTACGCTAGCGGGCACCGGGGAGCTGTTTTTT. It yields the protein CASSPPRTLAGTGELFF.

This clone was counted between two and nine times. The chain is built from TRBV28 and TRBJ1-2; no firm D call. The CDR3 sequence is 12 residues long. From germline, CDR1 is MDHEN and CDR2 SYDVKM. Trimming pared 8 bases from V and 3 bases from J, leaving 10 bases between. In nucleotides, the CDR3 is TGTGCCAGCCAAACGACGGACTATGGCTACACCTTC. Residues: CASQTTDYGYTF.

V is TRBV27 and J is TRBJ2-3, with D hard to call. Germline CDR1 and CDR2: MNHEY and SMNVEV (reference sequence). V lost 2 bases to trimming and J lost 0 bases, with 15 bases between them. The CDR3 has 17 residues. CDR3 sequence: CASSLRARTSSTDTQYF. In DNA form, the CDR3 reads TGTGCCAGCAGTTTAAGAGCCAGGACCTCTAGCACAGATACGCAGTATTTT.

The chain has TRBV5-1 and TRBJ1-2; D remains ambiguous. This CDR3 has 16 amino acids. Germline CDR1 and CDR2: SGHRS and YFSETQ. V was trimmed by 4 bases and J by 0 bases, leaving 16 bases between them. DNA of the CDR3: TGCGCCAGCAGCCTTTTCCGGCAGGCCACTAACTATGGCTACACCTTC. Its protein is CASSLFRQATNYGYTF.

The CDR3 nucleotides read TGCGCCAGCAGCCAAGCCGACAGGGGTTTTGGCTACACCTTC. Its protein is CASSQADRGFGYTF. The V gene is TRBV4-3, the J gene TRBJ1-2; 8 bases fit TRBD1. The germline V gene has CDR1 LGHNA and CDR2 YSLEER. The junction had 5 bases not matched to a gene; V was cut back by 1 base and J by 7 bases. The CDR3 spans 14 residues.

This clone has just a few counts. This chain joins TRBV2 and TRBJ1-3, with a weak D call TRBD1 (6 bases). V lost 4 bases, J lost 5 bases, and 9 bases lay in between. Germline CDR1 is SNHLY and CDR2 is FYNNEI. The CDR3 is made up of 13 amino acids. The CDR3 loop is CASSAQGRNTIYF. The CDR3 DNA reads TGTGCCAGCAGTGCACAGGGAAGAAACACCATATATTTT.

The rearrangement links TRBV18 to TRBJ1-1; 10 bases map to TRBD1. The CDR3 spans 16 residues. The trim removed 3 bases at V and 7 bases at J, leaving 11 bases unmatched. The germline V gene has CDR1 KGHSH and CDR2 LQKENI. DNA of the CDR3: TGTGCCAGCTCACCGAACCGGGACAGGGGAGGAGGTGAAGCTTTCTTT. Translated, it gives CASSPNRDRGGGEAFF.

The V gene is TRBV7-2, the J gene TRBJ2-3, with D perhaps matching TRBD2 (6 bases). This CDR3 has 12 amino acids. CDR1 is SGHTA, CDR2 FQGNSA, per germline. V lost 7 bases to trimming and J lost 5 bases, with 10 bases between them. Here the CDR3 DNA reads TGTGCCAGCAAGGAGGGAGGAGATACGCAGTATTTT. It yields the protein CASKEGGDTQYF.

This rearrangement joins TRBV4-2 to TRBJ1-6; TRBD1 matches at 9 bases. The V gene end was trimmed by 2 bases and the J gene end by 7 bases; junction bases not matched to a gene: 6. Germline V gives CDR1 LGHNA, CDR2 YNFKEQ. The CDR3 covers 16 residues. CDR3: CASSQRPGTGNSPLHF. Here the CDR3 DNA reads TGTGCCAGCAGCCAAAGGCCGGGGACAGGGAATTCACCCCTCCACTTT.